This T cell receptor beta chain was sequenced during a study of control samples from healthy donors and cancer patients. This table comes from immunoSEQ multiplex PCR, and its TCRdb copy is limited to in-frame clones, with some not included. The sample records about 92,000 clones, about four fifths being singletons. Germline V gene lookup returns CDR1 SGHDT and CDR2 YYEEEE. CDR3 size: 17 residues. The ends lost 4 bases at V and 10 bases at J; junction bases unmatched: 15. The chain employs TRBV5-6 and TRBJ2-4; 12 bases are a match to TRBD2. This sequence originates from a woman in her fifties or sixties in good health. The sequenced material came from blood. The DNA for the CDR3 is TGTGCCAGCAGCCTCACTAGCGGGGGGCGAGACTGGGCTATTCAGTACTTC. Amino acid sequence: CASSLTSGGRDWAIQYF.